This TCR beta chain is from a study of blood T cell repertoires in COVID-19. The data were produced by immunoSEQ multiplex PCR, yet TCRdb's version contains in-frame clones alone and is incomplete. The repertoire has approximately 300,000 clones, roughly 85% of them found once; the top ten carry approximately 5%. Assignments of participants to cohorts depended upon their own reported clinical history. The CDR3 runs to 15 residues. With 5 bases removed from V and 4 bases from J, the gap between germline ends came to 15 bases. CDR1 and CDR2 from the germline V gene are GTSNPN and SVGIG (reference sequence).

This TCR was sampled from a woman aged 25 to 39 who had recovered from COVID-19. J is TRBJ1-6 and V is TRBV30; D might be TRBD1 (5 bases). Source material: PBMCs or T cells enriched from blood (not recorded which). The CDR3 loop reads CAWDQGRGYNSPLHF. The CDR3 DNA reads TGTGCCTGGGACCAGGGTAGAGGTTATAATTCACCCCTCCACTTT.